This T cell receptor (beta chain) was recovered during a study of blood T cell repertoires in COVID-19. Study context: Whether acute or convalescent, the COVID-19 samples came from the United States, Italy and Spain.

Seattle patient enrollment occurred during active infection, with longitudinal follow-up thereafter. The germline V gene has CDR1 LGHNT and CDR2 FRNRAP. Trimming cost V 3 bases and J 7 bases; bases outside gene matches: 16. The CDR3 runs to 17 residues. This clone has a handful of counts. Clones were read by immunoSEQ multiplex PCR, and TCRdb kept only the in-frame ones, dropping some. The sample consists of 150,000 or so clones, 79% of them appearing once. The source is a woman aged 55-69 years with COVID-19, enrolled during active disease. V and J are TRBV12-5 and TRBJ2-5, with 8 nucleotides matching TRBD1. Input material: peripheral blood. The CDR3 nucleotides are TGTGCTAGTGGTTTACAAACCGCCGGACAGGGCCAGGGGACCCAGTACTTC. It encodes CASGLQTAGQGQGTQYF. The variable domain in full, with the rest retrieved from reference TRBV12-5 and TRBJ2-5, is DARVTQTPRHKVTEMGQEVTMRCQPILGHNTVFWYRQTMMQGLELLAYFRNRAPLDDSGMPKDRFSAEMPDATLATLKIQPSEPRDSAVYFCASGLQTAGQGQGTQYFGPGTRLLVL.